This T cell receptor beta chain stems from a study of shared clonotypes between healthy human individuals. This CDR3 region has 16 residues. From germline, CDR1 is SEHNR and CDR2 FQNEAQ (reference sequence). V trimming: 1 base; J trimming: 7 bases; junction bases outside the gene matches: 1. Findings of the study overall: Naive CD4 clonotypes overlapped across a few donors at about 5%.

Naive CD8 cells, CD45RO-negative and positively selected for CCR7, excluded terminally differentiated effector memory CD45RA+ cells. About this clone: Its target is unknown. Different DNA sequences within this sample yield the same CDR3.

Sorted-subset replicate PCR reactions contained roughly 210 ng DNA, corresponding to 29,000 or so T cell genomes. The table came from immunoSEQ multiplex PCR; TCRdb's copy has only in-frame clones and leaves some out. The repertoire consists of some 2,000,000 clones, with approximately 95% occurring once and the leading ten covering 0.9% to 1.4%. V gene TRBV7-9 combines with J gene TRBJ2-1, with 16 bases that match TRBD2. The sample consisted of naive CD8+ T cells sorted from blood. The receptor was derived from a man between 18 and 29 years old in good health. CDR3 DNA: TGTGCCAGCAGCTTAGTGGGACTAGCGGGGGGGAATGAGCAGTTCTTC. Protein: CASSLVGLAGGNEQFF.